In this sample, the clone carrying this T cell receptor beta chain turned up once. Its specificity is not known. This sample was included in a study of T cell repertoires in cytomegalovirus infection. Study context: An indication of both CMV infection and matching HLA type came from public TCR beta signatures.

TCRdb called the reads again in MiXCR, with one record for every CDR3 protein. Of hundreds of thousands of distinct CDR3 sequences in the sample, roughly a third were seen once. V gave up 8 bases and J gave up 6 bases, with 17 bases separating them. The germline V gene has CDR1 MNHNS and CDR2 SASEGT. The CDR3 consists of 14 residues. The chain uses TRBV6-1 and TRBJ1-5, with D unclear. The material sequenced was cultured PBMCs, taken from culture after CMV antigen stimulation. The TCR originated in a human donor in good health (CMV status not recorded). Some clones in this sample may be carry-over from other donors' samples. The CDR3: CASWLAAPGQPQHF. The CDR3 DNA reads as TGTGCCAGCTGGTTGGCAGCCCCGGGTCAGCCCCAGCATTTT.